Described below is a single T cell receptor (beta chain) sequence and its context. This sample is drawn from a study of CD8 T cells in Susac syndrome. CD8+ and CD4+ T cells from blood underwent TCR beta sequencing. Negative isolation yielded CD8+ and CD4+ T cells; FACS enriched TEMRA cells. This CDR3 has 14 residues. In germline, CDR1 is LGHNA, CDR2 YSLEER. V was cut by 0 bases and J by 0 bases, with 6 bases left in between. With random hexamers, reverse transcription was performed on roughly 0.5 to 1 ug of RNA. Multiplex immunoSEQ PCR targeted 54 Vbeta and 13 Jbeta TCR beta segments. TCRdb itself ran the immunoSEQ multiplex PCR reads through MiXCR, one entry per CDR3 protein. The sample lists some 300,000 distinct CDR3 sequences; 65% to 90% were seen once.

The source of this sequence is a human donor with multiple sclerosis. This chain links TRBV4-3 with TRBJ2-7, with D unresolved. Sequenced material: CD8+ T cells from PBMCs. DNA of the CDR3: TGCGCCAGCAGCCAAGAAGGCTTCTCCTACGAGCAGTACTTC. Translation: CASSQEGFSYEQYF.